The rows below give T cell receptor beta chains drawn from one sample of a study of T cells in Graves' hyperthyroidism and ophthalmopathy. Each CDR3 protein is one row after TCRdb ran MiXCR on the multiplex PCR reads. The repertoire holds 200,000 to 250,000 distinct CDR3 sequences, with 15% to 20% as singletons. Sequencing used blood. These receptors originate from a young woman with Graves' ophthalmopathy. Each CDR3 is given with its conserved first and last residue. D genes are given only for firm matches. Clone size, where shown, is once, few, many, or a class for clones that have expanded.

v_call	j_call	d_call	clone_size	cdr3_nt	cdr3_aa
TRBV3-1	TRBJ2-1	.	many	TGTGCCAGCGGGAGGGGCAGGGGTACAGCGGGAAGGATTTACCATGAGCAGTTCTTC	CASGRGRGTAGRIYHEQFF
TRBV18	TRBJ1-4	TRBD1	many	TGTGCCAGCTCACCACCCTCCGGGACAGGGGATGAAAAACTGTTTTTT	CASSPPSGTGDEKLFF
TRBV27	TRBJ2-2	.	many	TGTGCCAGCGAGGGCCCCGGGAACACCGGGGAGCTGTTTTTT	CASEGPGNTGELFF
TRBV5-1	TRBJ2-5	.	few	TGCGCCAGCAGCACGACCGGGCTAGAGACCCAGTACTTC	CASSTTGLETQYF
TRBV20-1	TRBJ1-1	.	.	TGCAGTGCCTTCAAGACAGAGATGGGGGTCTCGAACACTGAAGCTTTCTTT	CSAFKTEMGVSNTEAFF
TRBV2	TRBJ2-7	.	many	TGTGCCAGCACTCCCTTGGGGCGTCAGGGGTACTTC	CASTPLGRQGYF
TRBV7-2	TRBJ1-3	.	many	TGTGCCAGCAGCTTAGGGGCAGATGGAGGAAACACCATATATTTT	CASSLGADGGNTIYF
TRBV28	TRBJ2-7	TRBD2	.	TGTGCCACCATCTCCAGCGGGAAGGCCTACGAGCAGTACTTC	CATISSGKAYEQYF
TRBV7-3	TRBJ2-3	.	many	TGTGCCAGCAGCCCCCAGGGCGGAGCGGCAGATACGCAGTATTTT	CASSPQGGAADTQYF
TRBV20-1	TRBJ2-5	.	many	TGCAGTGCTAGCGGGACGGTGGAGACCCAGTACTTC	CSASGTVETQYF
TRBV18	TRBJ1-2	TRBD1	many	TGTGCCAGCTCACCACCGACAGGGCAAGGGGGCTACACCTTC	CASSPPTGQGGYTF
TRBV6-5	TRBJ2-1	TRBD2	.	TGTGCCAGCAGTTCCCCTGGGCGGGGGGATGAGCAGTTCTTC	CASSSPGRGDEQFF
TRBV11-1	TRBJ2-1	.	many	TGTGCCAGCAGCTTAATGGCGGGACAAGCCTACAATGAGCAGTTCTTC	CASSLMAGQAYNEQFF
TRBV7-3	TRBJ2-3	.	many	TGTGCCAGCAGCTTGGGGACCAGTGGTACGCAGTATTTT	CASSLGTSGTQYF
TRBV4-2	TRBJ2-1	.	many	TGTGCCAGCAGCCAAGATGCATATTCCTATGAGCAGTTCTTC	CASSQDAYSYEQFF
TRBV24-1	TRBJ1-4	TRBD1	many	TGTGCCACCAGTGACGGGGGACAGGGTAATGAAAAACTGTTTTTT	CATSDGGQGNEKLFF
TRBV11-2	TRBJ2-1	TRBD2	many	TGTGCCAGCAGCTTAGAAGCGGGAGGACAGCAGTTCTTC	CASSLEAGGQQFF
TRBV6-2/TRBV6-3	TRBJ2-4	TRBD2	many	TGTGCCAGCAGGACTAGCGGGAGTTCTCAAAACATTCAGTACTTC	CASRTSGSSQNIQYF
TRBV12-3/TRBV12-4	TRBJ2-7	TRBD1	many	TGTGCCAGCTCCCACTTGGGACAGTCCTACGAGCAGTACTTC	CASSHLGQSYEQYF
TRBV20-1	TRBJ2-3	TRBD2	.	TGCAGTGCTAGCTCCACTAGCGGGGGGGTTGACACAGATACGCAGTATTTT	CSASSTSGGVDTDTQYF
TRBV10-3	TRBJ2-7	.	many	TGTGCCATCAGTGGCCCAGGGATCCCCTCCTACGAGCAGTACTTC	CAISGPGIPSYEQYF
TRBV6-1	TRBJ1-6	.	few	TGTGCCAGCAGGACAGATCGGGATTCACCCCTCCACTTT	CASRTDRDSPLHF
TRBV9	TRBJ2-5	.	many	TGTGCCAGCAGCGTAGCCCCTAGTTACCAAGAGACCCAGTACTTC	CASSVAPSYQETQYF
TRBV25-1	TRBJ2-1	.	once	TGTGCCAGCACCGCATCCTCGAATGAGCAGTTCTTC	CASTASSNEQFF
TRBV29-1	TRBJ2-1	TRBD2	.	TGCAGCGTCTGTTTGATCGGGACTAGCGGGAGTACGAATGAGCAGTTCTTC	CSVCLIGTSGSTNEQFF
TRBV29-1	TRBJ2-1	.	many	TGCAGCGTTGTGATGGCGAACTCCTACAATGAGCAGTTCTTC	CSVVMANSYNEQFF
TRBV6-1	TRBJ2-3	.	many	TGTGCCAGCCGTGGTTTGTTGGGGATTAGCACAGATACGCAGTATTTT	CASRGLLGISTDTQYF
TRBV18	TRBJ2-7	.	many	TGTGCCAGCTCGCCTACCGGGTCCAGGGTCGAGCAGTACTTC	CASSPTGSRVEQYF
TRBV11-2	TRBJ2-3	.	.	TGTGCCAGCAGCAAGAATGCAGGACAGAGATACACAGATACGCAGTATTTT	CASSKNAGQRYTDTQYF
TRBV7-2	TRBJ2-1	.	many	TGTGCCAGCAGCTCCCTTTTGCACTCCTACAATGAGCAGTTCTTC	CASSSLLHSYNEQFF
TRBV2	TRBJ1-2	.	few	TGTGCCAGCAGGGCCTACAGAGAAGGAGGCTACACCTTC	CASRAYREGGYTF
TRBV6-1	TRBJ2-7	.	many	TGTGCCAGCAGGGACAGCTCCTACGAGCAGTACTTC	CASRDSSYEQYF
TRBV19	TRBJ2-1	.	few	TGTGCCAGTAGCCCGGGACCTTGGGGGCGACATGAGCAGTTCTTC	CASSPGPWGRHEQFF
TRBV12-3/TRBV12-4	TRBJ2-5	.	many	TGTGCCAGCAGTTTAGGGCAGGGGAGGGAGACCCAGTACTTC	CASSLGQGRETQYF
TRBV11-2	TRBJ2-3	TRBD2	many	TGTGCCAGCAGCCTCGGACTAGCGGGGCGAGCAGATACGCAGTATTTT	CASSLGLAGRADTQYF
TRBV11-2	TRBJ2-7	.	many	TGTGCCAGCAGCTTGAGGAGTGCAGGGGACCACGAGCAGTACTTC	CASSLRSAGDHEQYF
TRBV12-3/TRBV12-4	TRBJ2-2	.	.	TGTGCCAGCACTAAGGGTAGGGCCGGGGAGCTGTTTTTT	CASTKGRAGELFF
TRBV19	TRBJ1-1	.	many	TGTGCCAGTAGTATCTCTCTGAACACTGAAGCTTTCTTT	CASSISLNTEAFF
TRBV27	TRBJ2-5	.	many	TGTGCCAGCAGAGCTCGCAGGGTGGAGACCCAGTACTTC	CASRARRVETQYF
TRBV20-1	TRBJ2-7	TRBD2	few	TGCAGTGCTAGAAACCTGGTAGGGGAGGGCCTCGAGCAGTACTTC	CSARNLVGEGLEQYF
TRBV19	TRBJ2-2	.	.	TGTGCCAGTAGTATCCAGACCGGGGAGCTGTTTTTT	CASSIQTGELFF
TRBV10-3	TRBJ1-1	.	many	TGTGCCATCAGTCCCGGTCAGGAGAACACTGAAGCTTTCTTT	CAISPGQENTEAFF
TRBV20-1	TRBJ1-6	.	.	TGCAGTGCCCCCCCGGTATCGGGGGACCGGTATAATTCACCCCTCCACTTT	CSAPPVSGDRYNSPLHF
TRBV6-2/TRBV6-3	TRBJ2-7	TRBD2	many	TGTGCCAGCAGTTACGACCTGGGGGGGTTTAACTACGAGCAGTACTTC	CASSYDLGGFNYEQYF
TRBV4-1	TRBJ1-1	.	many	TGCGCCAGCAGCGCCCCCGGTGGCACGAACACTGAAGCTTTCTTT	CASSAPGGTNTEAFF
TRBV11-2	TRBJ1-3	.	many	TGTGCCAGCAGCTTAGATTTGGCTGGTGGGACTAGCGAATATTTT	CASSLDLAGGTSEYF
TRBV27	TRBJ2-7	TRBD2	.	TGTGCCAGCAGTCCGCTCCCGCCTCTAGCGGGGAGCTCCTACGAGCAGTACTTC	CASSPLPPLAGSSYEQYF
TRBV5-1	TRBJ1-2	TRBD1	many	TGCGCCAGCAGCACGACAGGGGATGGCTACACCTTC	CASSTTGDGYTF
TRBV6-2/TRBV6-3	TRBJ2-1	TRBD2	many	TGTGCCAGCAGGGGACTAGCGGGAGGCAATGAGCAGTTCTTC	CASRGLAGGNEQFF
TRBV20-1	TRBJ1-2	.	many	TGCAGTGCTAGTAAGAGACAGGAGTATGTGTCCCCTGGCTACACCTTC	CSASKRQEYVSPGYTF